This TCR beta chain was identified during a study of blood T cell repertoires in COVID-19. The CDR3 has 17 amino acids. Germline V gene lookup returns CDR1 SGHVS and CDR2 FNYEAQ. The V gene lost 2 bases and the J gene lost 7 bases, with 21 bases spanning the gap. Clones were sequenced by immunoSEQ multiplex PCR, and TCRdb holds only the in-frame ones, with some missing. The sample holds 150,000 to 200,000 clones, roughly 83% seen once. The specimen was peripheral blood. The V call is TRBV7-6, the J call TRBJ2-1, with D perhaps TRBD1 (6 bases). The source of this sequence is a woman in her thirties or forties with COVID-19, enrolled during active disease. The CDR3 sequence: CASSLSPMDTGYNEQFF. CDR3 coding DNA: TGTGCCAGCAGCTTAAGTCCAATGGACACAGGGTATAATGAGCAGTTCTTC. Full variable domain (rest looked up from reference TRBV7-6 and TRBJ2-1): GAGVSQSPRYKVTKRGQDVALRCDPISGHVSLYWYRQALGQGPEFLTYFNYEAQQDKSGLPNDRFSAERPEGSISTLTIQRTEQRDSAMYRCASSLSPMDTGYNEQFFGPGTRLTVL.